This T cell receptor beta chain is from a study of blood T cells in healthy people across ages (dated by TCRdb to the mid-2010s). Regarding the research as a whole: Template switching captured roughly one uniquely barcoded TCR beta cDNA molecule per two T cells in model experiments. The study measured age-related changes in TCR beta repertoire diversity using deep sequencing normalized with unique cDNA molecular identifiers. Four age groups were formed from the donors: young (average about 17 years), middle-aged (approximately 40), aged (about 68) and long-lived (about 75). To avoid experimental bias, donors of different ages were randomly spread across the sequencing lanes. Using the same blood draw, the study looked at two additional independent replicas of 1 million unique cDNA reads for two donors, one aged 18 to 30 and the other aged 80 or older.

Taken from the germline V gene, the CDR1 and CDR2 loops are SGHRS and YFSETQ. The CDR3 measures 15 amino acids from cysteine to phenylalanine. The DNA shown is the 45-base CDR3, in frame from base 1. Compared with germline, V lacks 4 bases and J lacks 2 bases; bases without a gene match: 7. The donors were roughly 39 Caucasian individuals from Russia, aged roughly 6 to 95 years, who were systemically healthy. Each donor gave roughly 9.5 milliliters of peripheral blood, collected into EDTA-treated Vacutainer tubes. Ficoll-Paque density-gradient centrifugation was used to isolate PBMCs, with at least 7 million obtained per sample. Total RNA, at least 6 micrograms per sample, was extracted from PBMCs with Trizol reagent. For every donor, flow cytometry on a PBMC aliquot measured the percentage of naive CD45RAhigh/CD27high T cells. On this clonotype: Its antigen remains undetermined. No per-base quality is available; no much larger clone lies one base away.

The investigation overall reported the following: Compared with the aged group, more naive CD4+ T cells, fewer expanded clones and increased TCR diversity were shown by the long-lived group, suggesting age selection. Since profiling was done on bulk unsorted PBMCs, naive and antigen-experienced compartments could not be conclusively compared. Observed TCR beta diversity per million T cells fell roughly linearly with age, and a significant reduction was already apparent by age roughly 40. Because donor CMV infection status was unknown, age-related changes in expanded clonotypes were potentially confounded. Estimates of total diversity based on one million sequenced T cells were regarded as lower bounds and as underestimates. There was a strong correlation between observed TCR beta diversity and the percentage of naive T cells measured by flow cytometry.

Receptor amplification or capture employed 5' RACE. TCRdb lists the instrument as Illumina HiSeq 2500. The second PCR ran for roughly 7 to 11 cycles and used a J-beta primer mix along with a sample-barcoded 5' primer. Each TCR beta cDNA molecule received a unique molecular identifier from a template-switch 5' adaptor carrying 12 random nucleotides. Each sample yielded at least 2.5 million CDR3-containing paired-end reads. First-strand cDNA synthesis was performed from all RNA using the Mint cDNA synthesis kit, with priming by a TRBC-specific oligonucleotide. Following uracil-DNA glycosylase treatment, a first 18-cycle PCR with universal primers M1SS and BC2_uni_R was performed on all cDNA. Per the authors' processing: Normalization of each sample was performed by random selection of 1 million high-quality reads, each carrying a distinct molecular identifier. Instead of being binned into consensus sequences, reads that shared molecular identifiers were thrown out. MiTCR, run with a Q25 quality threshold and the strictest error-elimination algorithm, handled CDR3 identification, clonotype clustering and error correction. Lower-bound total TCR beta diversity was estimated with a nonparametric unseen species model using Euler transformation. TCRdb redid the processing of the public reads, applying fastp at Q25 and MiXCR, and retained in-frame beta chains. Rows merge per CDR3 protein into single entries with the most common DNA and genes. TCRdb's processing, not the authors' own work, is the source of the V and J calls. This sample lists 540,000 or so distinct CDR3 sequences; 40% to 50% were detected once. The ten top clones hold 20% to 25% of the sample.

The receptor was derived from a man aged 80 or over in good health. The sequence is built from TRBV5-1 and TRBJ1-1; 8 middle bases align to TRBD1. The sequenced sample consisted of blood. The CDR3 protein sequence reads: CASSATGGPNTEAFF. The nucleotides read TGCGCCAGCAGCGCTACAGGGGGTCCTAACACTGAAGCTTTCTTT.